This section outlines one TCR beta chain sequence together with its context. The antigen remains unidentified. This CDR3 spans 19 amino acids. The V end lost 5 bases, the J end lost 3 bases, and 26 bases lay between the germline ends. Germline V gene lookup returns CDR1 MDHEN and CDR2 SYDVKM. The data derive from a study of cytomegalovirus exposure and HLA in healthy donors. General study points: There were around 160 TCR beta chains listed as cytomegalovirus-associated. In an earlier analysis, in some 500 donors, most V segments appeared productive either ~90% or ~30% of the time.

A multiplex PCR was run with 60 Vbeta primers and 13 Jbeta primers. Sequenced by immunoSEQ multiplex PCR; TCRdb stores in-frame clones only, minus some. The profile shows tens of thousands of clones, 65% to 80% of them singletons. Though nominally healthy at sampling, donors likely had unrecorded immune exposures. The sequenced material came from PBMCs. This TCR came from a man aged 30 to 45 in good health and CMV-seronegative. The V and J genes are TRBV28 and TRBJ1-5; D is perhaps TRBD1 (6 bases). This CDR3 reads CASSPRSVQNRAYNQPQHF. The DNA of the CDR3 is TGTGCCAGCAGTCCCCGTAGTGTACAGAACAGGGCTTACAATCAGCCCCAGCATTTT.